Presented here are 8 T cell receptor beta chains from one specimen sequenced in a study of CD8 T cells in ankylosing spondylitis. General observations from the study: For ankylosing spondylitis blood, a TCR beta motif of 7 or 8 highly homologous variants appeared characteristic.

Their target antigens are unknown. Using its own MiXCR run on the 5' RACE reads, TCRdb lists one record per CDR3 protein. This table holds 670,000 or so distinct CDR3 sequences, about 20% found once. The sample was blood, either unsorted or a sorted T cell fraction (not recorded which). The origin of the receptors is a male donor with ankylosing spondylitis.

The rearrangement links TRBV10-3 to TRBJ1-1, with D perhaps TRBD1 (6 bases). The CDR3 totals 14 residues. With 3 bases removed from V and 1 base from J, the gap between germline ends came to 9 bases. CDR1 is ENHRY, CDR2 SYGVKD, per germline. The CDR3 nucleotides read TGTGCCATCAGTGAAGAGACAGGGAACACTGAAGCTTTCTTT. Protein sequence: CAISEETGNTEAFF.

V and J are TRBV11-3 and TRBJ2-5; a possible D gene is TRBD1 (6 bases). Trimming stripped 4 bases from V and 7 bases from J, with 16 bases between. CDR1 is SGHNT and CDR2 is YENEEA in the germline V gene. The CDR3 spans 14 residues. CDR3 coding DNA: TGTGCCAGCAGCTCCGGACAGCCGCGAGGGACCCAGTACTTC. The encoded protein is CASSSGQPRGTQYF.

Only a few counts were recorded for this clonotype. The chain employs TRBV15 and TRBJ1-1; D possibly corresponds to TRBD1 (5 bases). CDR3 length: 15 amino acids. The V gene lost 0 bases and the J gene lost 4 bases, with 12 bases spanning the gap. Per the germline V gene, CDR1 is LNHNV and CDR2 is YYDKDF (reference sequence). CDR3: CATSRDRELVTEAFF. For the CDR3, the DNA is TGTGCCACCAGCAGAGACAGGGAATTGGTCACTGAAGCTTTCTTT.

J is TRBJ2-3 and V is TRBV12-3 or TRBV12-4; 7 positions match TRBD2. This CDR3 region has 16 residues. With 4 bases clipped from V and 2 bases from J, the junction kept 9 bases outside the gene matches. The CDR3 DNA reads as TGTGCCAGCAGTTGGTCCAGCGGGGTTTACACAGATACGCAGTATTTT. Amino acid sequence: CASSWSSGVYTDTQYF.

This clonotype was counted a few times. The chain joins TRBV12-3 or TRBV12-4 to TRBJ2-1, with 9 bases fitting TRBD2. The CDR3 has 15 residues. The trim removed 3 bases at V and 2 bases at J, leaving 2 bases unmatched. The chain's CDR3 is CASSFKRGAYNEQFF. DNA of the CDR3: TGTGCCAGCAGTTTTAAGCGGGGGGCCTACAATGAGCAGTTCTTC.

There are many counts of this clonotype. The chain is built from TRBV12-3 or TRBV12-4 and TRBJ2-1, with unresolved D. The CDR3 contains 16 residues. V was pared by 5 bases and J by 0 bases, with 14 bases between. CDR3 residues: CASSPQVAASYNEQFF. In nucleotides, the CDR3 is TGTGCCAGCAGTCCCCAGGTCGCGGCCTCCTACAATGAGCAGTTCTTC.

The chain recombines TRBV20-1 with TRBJ1-2; 8 bases map to TRBD1. The length of the CDR3 is 13 residues. Germline values: CDR1 DFQATT, CDR2 SNEGSKA (reference sequence). The V and J ends lost 5 bases and 4 bases, in that order; junction bases with no gene match: 6. The CDR3 DNA reads as TGCAGTGCTGTAGGACAGGGAAGCTATGGCTACACCTTC. Translation: CSAVGQGSYGYTF.

This clonotype has just a few counts. The chain employs TRBV20-1 and TRBJ2-3, with D uncertain. The V gene's germline CDR1 is DFQATT and CDR2 SNEGSKA (reference sequence). V gave up 7 bases and J gave up 3 bases, with 8 bases separating them. The CDR3 is 11 residues long. The CDR3 is CSGSNTDTQYF. The DNA of the CDR3 is TGCAGTGGATCGAATACAGATACGCAGTATTTT.